These T cell receptor beta chains were read from a single sample in a study of T cell responses to AZD1222 COVID-19 vaccine. Clones were read by immunoSEQ multiplex PCR, and TCRdb kept only the in-frame ones, dropping some. The sample contains roughly 80,000 clones, roughly nine tenths of which appear only once. The sample here was peripheral blood, taken 28 days after the second AZD1222 dose. The receptors stem from an adult who received the AZD1222 COVID-19 vaccine. The conserved cysteine and the conserved F or W are not part of the CDR3 here. A row's size may be missing; if present it is once, few, many or a size class.

j_call | v_call | clone_size | cdr3_aa
TRBJ1-5 | TRBV21-1 | . | ASSKGTGHGAQPQH
TRBJ1-1 | TRBV4-2 | . | ASSRSPTEAF
TRBJ1-1 | TRBV5-1 | . | ASSLAGTGNTEAF
TRBJ2-7 | TRBV5-5 | few | ASSPSFPTVAYEQY
TRBJ1-2 | TRBV9 | . | ASSPPGGELNYGYT
TRBJ2-6 | TRBV3-1/TRBV3-2 | . | ASSQGAGRGRANVLT
TRBJ1-4 | TRBV9 | . | ASSRTLGGSNEKLF
TRBJ1-2 | TRBV5-1 | . | ASSLAGLSGYT
TRBJ1-1 | TRBV6-5 | . | ASSYSRVGGEAF
TRBJ2-5 | TRBV7-9 | . | ASSLAGVETQY
TRBJ1-1 | TRBV6-5 | . | ASSRDENTEAF
TRBJ2-7 | TRBV6-5 | . | ASRTGTGGSYEQY
TRBJ2-7 | TRBV7-8 | . | ASNPSGGVLEQY
TRBJ1-5 | TRBV19 | once | ASSIGGKDPQH
TRBJ1-2 | TRBV7-8 | . | ASSLVGKEGYT
TRBJ2-1 | TRBV20-1 | . | SAITGFQF
TRBJ1-2 | TRBV2 | . | ASSRQAGYGYT
TRBJ2-1 | TRBV30 | . | AWSSSGRASDNEQF
TRBJ2-7 | TRBV5-5 | . | ASSTGLARYEQY
TRBJ2-3 | TRBV7-9 | . | ASSWGGTDTQY
TRBJ2-7 | TRBV24-1 | . | ATSDPGNYEQY
TRBJ2-1 | TRBV20-1 | . | SARRGEQF
TRBJ2-1 | TRBV6-2/TRBV6-3 | . | ASSYIPGLAGVHRSYNEQF
TRBJ2-7 | TRBV7-9 | . | ASSLASGGSYEQY
TRBJ1-2 | TRBV6-6 | . | ASSPGQTYGYT
TRBJ1-1 | TRBV7-9 | . | ASLGEDEAF
TRBJ2-1 | TRBV4-1 | . | ASSQGLAGAKDEQF
TRBJ1-5 | TRBV6-2/TRBV6-3 | . | ASSYGRFEPQH
TRBJ1-3 | TRBV6-2/TRBV6-3 | once | ASSSGQGVSGNTIY
TRBJ2-7 | TRBV5-1 | . | ASSLAASGSYEQY
TRBJ2-1 | TRBV24-1 | . | ATSDHRTGTGYNEQF
TRBJ1-5 | TRBV5-5 | few | ASSKSPGQGASNQPQH
TRBJ2-1 | TRBV27 | . | ASSFRVESYNEQF
TRBJ1-6 | TRBV4-1 | . | ASSQVPHRGINSPLH
TRBJ1-2 | TRBV7-3 | . | ASSLNFGVGGDGYT
TRBJ2-7 | TRBV2 | . | ASKGQDGPYEQY
TRBJ2-5 | TRBV4-3 | . | ASSQGLFETQY
TRBJ1-2 | TRBV11-3 | . | ASSLKDPRVGYGYT
TRBJ2-3 | TRBV19 | . | ASSLGRGDTQY
TRBJ1-1 | TRBV7-9 | . | ASSDSRDSFTIEAF
TRBJ1-5 | TRBV19 | . | ASNSGRRNQPQH
TRBJ2-7 | TRBV5-5 | . | ASSLGQGSYEQY
TRBJ1-2 | TRBV7-9 | . | ASSFKDRGVQNGYT
TRBJ2-2 | TRBV27 | . | ASGTDRASGELF
TRBJ2-4 | TRBV27 | . | ASSGPPAKNIQY
TRBJ1-4 | TRBV7-9 | . | ASSPEWGLNEKLF
TRBJ2-7 | TRBV11-3 | . | ASSLDLYRGGSYEQY
TRBJ1-6 | TRBV4-2 | . | ASSQDPGSPLH
TRBJ2-5 | TRBV7-8 | . | ASSPRGSGSYETQY
TRBJ1-1 | TRBV5-1 | . | ASSVQGVGTEAF
TRBJ1-1 | TRBV5-1 | . | ASGKSSMNTEAF
TRBJ1-1 | TRBV7-8 | once | ASSQITEAF
TRBJ1-4 | TRBV30 | . | AWSSPGQDEKLF
TRBJ2-7 | TRBV6-1 | . | ASSEEDRQGENEQY
TRBJ1-1 | TRBV29-1 | . | SGAVNTEAF